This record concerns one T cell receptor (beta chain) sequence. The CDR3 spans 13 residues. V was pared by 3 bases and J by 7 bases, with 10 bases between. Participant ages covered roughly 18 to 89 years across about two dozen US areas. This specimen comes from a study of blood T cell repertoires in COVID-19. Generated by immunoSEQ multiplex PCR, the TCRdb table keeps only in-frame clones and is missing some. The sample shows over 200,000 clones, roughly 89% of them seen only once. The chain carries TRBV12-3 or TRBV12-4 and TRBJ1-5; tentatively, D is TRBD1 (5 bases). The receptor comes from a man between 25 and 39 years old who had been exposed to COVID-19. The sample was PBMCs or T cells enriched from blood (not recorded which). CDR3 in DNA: TGTGCCAGCAGTTTGGGGGGTGAACAGCCCCAGCATTTT. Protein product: CASSLGGEQPQHF.